This T cell receptor (beta chain) is drawn from a study of multiple sclerosis patients with progressive multifocal leukoencephalopathy. TCRdb's copy holds only in-frame clones and misses some; the assay was immunoSEQ multiplex PCR. The data hold tens of thousands of clones, with around 85% observed a single time. The time point here: time of PML onset. Of note for this clone: Antigen unknown.

CDR3 length equals 16 residues. Germline CDR1 reads LGHNA; CDR2 reads YNFKEQ. V lost 3 bases and J lost 4, with 16 bases in between. Study-wide findings and caveats: No common TRBV or TRBJ usage or pairing appeared at PML.

The rearrangement joins TRBV4-2 to TRBJ2-1; D is perhaps TRBD2 (6 bases). This specimen was PBMCs, taken from a patient treated with natalizumab. The TCR sequence derives from a woman in her twenties or thirties with progressive multifocal leukoencephalopathy. CDR3 DNA: TGTGCCAGCAGCCATCTCCGAGTGACTAGTTACAATGAGCAGTTCTTC. Translating gives CASSHLRVTSYNEQFF.